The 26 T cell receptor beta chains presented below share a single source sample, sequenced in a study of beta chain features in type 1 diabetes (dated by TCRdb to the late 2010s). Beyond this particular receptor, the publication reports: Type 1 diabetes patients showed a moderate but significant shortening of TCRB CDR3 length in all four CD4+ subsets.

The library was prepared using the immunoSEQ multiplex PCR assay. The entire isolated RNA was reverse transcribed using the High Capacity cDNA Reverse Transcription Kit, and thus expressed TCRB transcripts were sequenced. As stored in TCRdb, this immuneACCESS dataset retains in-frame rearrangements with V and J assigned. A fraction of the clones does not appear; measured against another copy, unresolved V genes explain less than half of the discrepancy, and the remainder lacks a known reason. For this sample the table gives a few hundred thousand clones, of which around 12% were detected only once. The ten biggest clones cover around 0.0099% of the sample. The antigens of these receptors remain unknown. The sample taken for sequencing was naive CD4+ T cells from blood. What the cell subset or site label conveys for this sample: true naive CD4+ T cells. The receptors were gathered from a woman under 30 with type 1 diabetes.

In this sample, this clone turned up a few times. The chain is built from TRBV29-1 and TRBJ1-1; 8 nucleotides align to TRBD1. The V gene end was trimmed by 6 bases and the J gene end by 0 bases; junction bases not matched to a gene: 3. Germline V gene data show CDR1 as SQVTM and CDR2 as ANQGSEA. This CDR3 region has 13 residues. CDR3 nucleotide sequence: TGCAGCGTGCGACAGGGGATGAACACTGAAGCTTTCTTT. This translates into CSVRQGMNTEAFF. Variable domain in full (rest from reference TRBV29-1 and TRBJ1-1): SAVISQKPSRDICQRGTSLTIQCQVDSQVTMMFWYRQQPGQSLTLIATANQGSEATYESGFVIDKFPISRPNLTFSTLTVSNMSPEDSSIYLCSVRQGMNTEAFFGQGTRLTVV.

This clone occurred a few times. The CDR3 here is CASSRMGAETYEQYF. The CDR3 DNA follows: TGCGCCAGCAGTCGGATGGGGGCGGAAACCTACGAGCAGTACTTC. The chain combines TRBV5-1 with TRBJ2-7, with D possibly TRBD1 on 6 matching bases. The CDR3 extends over 15 amino acids. V was shortened by 5 bases and J by 2 bases, with 17 bases between the two germline ends. Germline CDR1 reads SGHRS; CDR2 reads YFSETQ.

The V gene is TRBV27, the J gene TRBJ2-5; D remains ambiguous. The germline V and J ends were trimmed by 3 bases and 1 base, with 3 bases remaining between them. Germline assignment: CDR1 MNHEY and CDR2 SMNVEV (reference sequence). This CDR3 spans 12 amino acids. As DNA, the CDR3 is TGTGCCAGCAGTTTCTCCCAAGAGACCCAGTACTTC. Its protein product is CASSFSQETQYF.

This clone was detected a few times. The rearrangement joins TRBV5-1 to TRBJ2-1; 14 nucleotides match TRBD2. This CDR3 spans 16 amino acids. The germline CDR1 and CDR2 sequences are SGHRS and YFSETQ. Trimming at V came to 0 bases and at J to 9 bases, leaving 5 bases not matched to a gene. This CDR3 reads CASSLEGLAGEVEQFF. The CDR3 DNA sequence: TGCGCCAGCAGCTTGGAGGGACTAGCGGGAGAGGTTGAGCAGTTCTTC.

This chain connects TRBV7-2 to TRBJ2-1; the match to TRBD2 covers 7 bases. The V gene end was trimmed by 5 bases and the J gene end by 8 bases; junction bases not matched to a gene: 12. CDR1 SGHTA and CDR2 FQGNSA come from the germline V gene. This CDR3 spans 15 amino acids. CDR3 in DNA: TGTGCCAGCAGCCTGCAGGGCGGGAGCATCGATGAGCAGTTCTTC. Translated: CASSLQGGSIDEQFF.

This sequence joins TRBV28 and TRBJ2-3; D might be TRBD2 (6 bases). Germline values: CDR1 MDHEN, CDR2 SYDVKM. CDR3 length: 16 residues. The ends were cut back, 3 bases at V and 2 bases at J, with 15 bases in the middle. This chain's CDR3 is CASSFWGRRNTDTQYF. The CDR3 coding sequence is TGTGCCAGCAGTTTTTGGGGGAGGAGAAACACAGATACGCAGTATTTT. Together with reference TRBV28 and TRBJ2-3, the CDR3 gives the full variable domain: DVKVTQSSRYLVKRTGEKVFLECVQDMDHENMFWYRQDPGLGLRLIYFSYDVKMKEKGDIPEGYSVSREKKERFSLILESASTNQTSMYLCASSFWGRRNTDTQYFGPGTRLTVL.

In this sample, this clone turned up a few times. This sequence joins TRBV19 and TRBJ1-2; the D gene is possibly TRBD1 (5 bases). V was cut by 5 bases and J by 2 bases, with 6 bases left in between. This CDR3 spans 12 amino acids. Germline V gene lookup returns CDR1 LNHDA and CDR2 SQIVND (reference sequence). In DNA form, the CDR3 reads TGTGCCAGTAGTGGACAAAACTATGGCTACACCTTC. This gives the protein CASSGQNYGYTF.

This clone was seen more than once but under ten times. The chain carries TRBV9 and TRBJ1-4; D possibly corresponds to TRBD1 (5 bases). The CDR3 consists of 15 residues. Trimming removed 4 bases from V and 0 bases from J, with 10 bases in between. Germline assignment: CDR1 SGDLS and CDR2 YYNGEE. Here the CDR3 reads CASSFQGSTNEKLFF. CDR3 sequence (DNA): TGTGCCAGCAGCTTCCAGGGTTCAACTAATGAAAAACTGTTTTTT.

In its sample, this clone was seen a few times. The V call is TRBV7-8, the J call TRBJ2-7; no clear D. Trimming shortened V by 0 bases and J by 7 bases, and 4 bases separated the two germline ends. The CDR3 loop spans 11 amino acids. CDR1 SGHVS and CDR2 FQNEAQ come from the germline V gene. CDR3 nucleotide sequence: TGTGCCAGCAGCTTAGCCGTTGAGCAGTACTTC. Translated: CASSLAVEQYF. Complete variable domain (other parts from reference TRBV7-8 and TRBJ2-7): GAGVSQSPRYKVAKRGQDVALRCDPISGHVSLFWYQQALGQGPEFLTYFQNEAQLDKSGLPSDRFFAERPEGSVSTLKIQRTQQEDSAVYLCASSLAVEQYFGPGTRLTVT.

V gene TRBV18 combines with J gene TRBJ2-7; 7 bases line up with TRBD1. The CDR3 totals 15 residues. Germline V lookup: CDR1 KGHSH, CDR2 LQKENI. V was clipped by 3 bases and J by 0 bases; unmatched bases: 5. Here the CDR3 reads CASSPPGQSSYEQYF. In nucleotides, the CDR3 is TGTGCCAGCTCACCCCCGGGACAGAGCTCCTACGAGCAGTACTTC.

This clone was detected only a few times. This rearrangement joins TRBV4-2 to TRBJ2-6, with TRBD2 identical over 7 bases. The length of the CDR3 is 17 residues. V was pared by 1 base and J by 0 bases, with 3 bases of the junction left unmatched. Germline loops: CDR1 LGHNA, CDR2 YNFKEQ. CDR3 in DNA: TGTGCCAGCAGCCAAGCCGGCGGGGGCTCTGGGGCCAACGTCCTGACTTTC. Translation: CASSQAGGGSGANVLTF.

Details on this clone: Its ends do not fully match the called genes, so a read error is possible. The CDR3, as DNA: TGTGCTAGCAGCTACGGGAACACCGGGGAGCTGTTTTTT. Protein sequence: CASSYGNTGELFF. The chain joins TRBV7-7 to TRBJ2-2; D not resolved. CDR1 and CDR2 (germline): SSHAT, FNYEAQ (reference sequence). The CDR3 contains 13 residues.

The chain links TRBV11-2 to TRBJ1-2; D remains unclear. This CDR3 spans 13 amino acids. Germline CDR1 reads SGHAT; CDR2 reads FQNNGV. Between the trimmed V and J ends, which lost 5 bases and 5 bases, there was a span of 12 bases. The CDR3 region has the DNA TGTGCCAGCAGCCCCGGGGTTACTTATGGCTACACCTTC. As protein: CASSPGVTYGYTF. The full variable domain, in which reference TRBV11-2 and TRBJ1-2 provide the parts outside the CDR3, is EAGVAQSPRYKIIEKRQSVAFWCNPISGHATLYWYQQILGQGPKLLIQFQNNGVVDDSQLPKDRFSAERLKGVDSTLKIQPAKLEDSAVYLCASSPGVTYGYTFGSGTRLTVV.

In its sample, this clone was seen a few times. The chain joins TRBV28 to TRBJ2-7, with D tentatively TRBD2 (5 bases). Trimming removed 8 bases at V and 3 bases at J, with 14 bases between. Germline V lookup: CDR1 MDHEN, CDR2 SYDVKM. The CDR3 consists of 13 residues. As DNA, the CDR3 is TGTGCCAGCCTGGACTCCCCTCTCTACGAGCAGTACTTC. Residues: CASLDSPLYEQYF.

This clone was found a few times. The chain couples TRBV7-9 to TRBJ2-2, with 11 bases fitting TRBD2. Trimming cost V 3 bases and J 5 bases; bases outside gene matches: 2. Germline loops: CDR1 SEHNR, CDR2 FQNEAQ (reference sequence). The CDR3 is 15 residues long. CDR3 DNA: TGTGCCAGCAGCTTGGGACTAGCGGAGACCGGGGAGCTGTTTTTT. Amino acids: CASSLGLAETGELFF.

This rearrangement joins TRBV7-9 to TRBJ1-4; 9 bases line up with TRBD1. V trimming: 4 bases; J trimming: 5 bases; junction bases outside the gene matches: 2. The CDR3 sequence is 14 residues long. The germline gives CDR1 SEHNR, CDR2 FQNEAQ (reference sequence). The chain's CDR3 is CASSSTGGNEKLFF. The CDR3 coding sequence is TGTGCCAGCAGCTCGACAGGGGGGAATGAAAAACTGTTTTTT.

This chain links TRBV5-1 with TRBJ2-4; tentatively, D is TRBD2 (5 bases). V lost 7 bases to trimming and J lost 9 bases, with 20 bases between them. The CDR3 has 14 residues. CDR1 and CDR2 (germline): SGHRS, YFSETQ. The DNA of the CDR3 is TGCGCCAGCCAGAACGGGATTTCCGCCGGCATTCAGTACTTC. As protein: CASQNGISAGIQYF.

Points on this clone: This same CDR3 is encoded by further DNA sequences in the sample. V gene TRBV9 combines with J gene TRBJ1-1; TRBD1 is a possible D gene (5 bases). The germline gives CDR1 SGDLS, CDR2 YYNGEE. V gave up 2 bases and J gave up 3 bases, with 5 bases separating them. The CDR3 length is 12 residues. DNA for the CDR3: TGTGCCAGCAGCGTCAGGGACACTGAAGCTTTCTTT. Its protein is CASSVRDTEAFF.

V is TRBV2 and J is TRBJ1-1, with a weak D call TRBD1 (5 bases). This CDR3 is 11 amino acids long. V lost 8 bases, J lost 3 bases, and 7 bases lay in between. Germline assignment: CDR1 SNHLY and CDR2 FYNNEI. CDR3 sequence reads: CASGGDTEAFF. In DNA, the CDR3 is TGTGCCAGCGGGGGGGACACTGAAGCTTTCTTT.

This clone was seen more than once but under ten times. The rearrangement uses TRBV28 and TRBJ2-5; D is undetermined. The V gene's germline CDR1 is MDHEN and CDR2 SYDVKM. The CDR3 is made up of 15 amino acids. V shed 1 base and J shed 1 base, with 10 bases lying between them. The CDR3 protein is CASSLFPGTQETQYF. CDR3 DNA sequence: TGTGCCAGCAGTTTATTTCCAGGAACCCAAGAGACCCAGTACTTC.

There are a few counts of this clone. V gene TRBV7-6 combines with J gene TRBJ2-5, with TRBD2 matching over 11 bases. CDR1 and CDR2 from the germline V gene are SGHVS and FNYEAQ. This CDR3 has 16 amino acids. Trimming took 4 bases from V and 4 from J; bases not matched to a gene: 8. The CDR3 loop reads CASSSGGLAVLETQYF. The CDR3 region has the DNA TGTGCCAGCAGCTCTGGGGGACTAGCGGTTCTAGAGACCCAGTACTTC.

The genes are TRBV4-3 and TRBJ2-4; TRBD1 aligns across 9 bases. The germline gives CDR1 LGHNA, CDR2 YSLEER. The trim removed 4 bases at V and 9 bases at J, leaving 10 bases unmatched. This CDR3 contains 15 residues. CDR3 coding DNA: TGCGCCAGCAGCCCCCTACAGGGGGCACGGGTCATTCAGTACTTC. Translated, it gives CASSPLQGARVIQYF.

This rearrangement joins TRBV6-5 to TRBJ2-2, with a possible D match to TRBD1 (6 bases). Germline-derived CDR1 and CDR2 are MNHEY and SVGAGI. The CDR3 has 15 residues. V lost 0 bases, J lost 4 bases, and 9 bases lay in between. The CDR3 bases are TGTGCCAGCAGTTACTCGGACAGTTTCACCGGGGAGCTGTTTTTT. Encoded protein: CASSYSDSFTGELFF.

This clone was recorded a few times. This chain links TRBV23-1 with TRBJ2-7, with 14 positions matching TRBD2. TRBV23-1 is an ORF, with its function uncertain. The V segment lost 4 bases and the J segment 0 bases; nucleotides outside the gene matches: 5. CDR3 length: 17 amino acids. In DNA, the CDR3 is TGCGCCAGCAGTCCCCAGACTAGCGGGGGGGGCTCCTACGAGCAGTACTTC. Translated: CASSPQTSGGGSYEQYF.

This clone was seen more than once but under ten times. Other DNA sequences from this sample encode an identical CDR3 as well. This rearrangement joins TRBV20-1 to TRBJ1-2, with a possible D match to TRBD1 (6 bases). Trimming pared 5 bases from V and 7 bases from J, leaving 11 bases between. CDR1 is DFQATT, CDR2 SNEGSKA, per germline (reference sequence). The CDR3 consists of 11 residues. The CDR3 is CSAPTGGGYTF. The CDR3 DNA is TGCAGTGCTCCGACAGGAGGTGGCTACACCTTC.

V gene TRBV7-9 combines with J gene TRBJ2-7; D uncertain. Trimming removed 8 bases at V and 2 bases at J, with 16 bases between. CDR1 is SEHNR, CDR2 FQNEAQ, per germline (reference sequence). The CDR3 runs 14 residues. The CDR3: CASGLIRSPYEQYF. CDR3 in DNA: TGTGCCAGCGGCCTCATAAGGAGCCCCTACGAGCAGTACTTC. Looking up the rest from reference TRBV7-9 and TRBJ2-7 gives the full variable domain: DTGVSQNPRHKITKRGQNVTFRCDPISEHNRLYWYRQTLGQGPEFLTYFQNEAQLEKSRLLSDRFSAERPKGSFSTLEIQRTEQGDSAMYLCASGLIRSPYEQYFGPGTRLTVT.